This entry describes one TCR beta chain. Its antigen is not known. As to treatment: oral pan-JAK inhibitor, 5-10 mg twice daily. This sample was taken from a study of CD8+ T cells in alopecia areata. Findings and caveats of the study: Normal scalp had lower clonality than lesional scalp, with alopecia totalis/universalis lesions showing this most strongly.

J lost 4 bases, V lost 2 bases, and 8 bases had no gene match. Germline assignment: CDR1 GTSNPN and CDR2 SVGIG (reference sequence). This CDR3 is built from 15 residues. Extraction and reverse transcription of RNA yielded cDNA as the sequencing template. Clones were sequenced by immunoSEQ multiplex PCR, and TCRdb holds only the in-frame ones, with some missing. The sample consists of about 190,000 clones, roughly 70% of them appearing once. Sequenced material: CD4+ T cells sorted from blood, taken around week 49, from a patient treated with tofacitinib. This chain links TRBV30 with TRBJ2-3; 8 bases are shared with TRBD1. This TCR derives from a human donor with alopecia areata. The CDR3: CAWSPNTGGADTQYF. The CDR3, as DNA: TGTGCCTGGAGTCCCAATACAGGGGGAGCAGATACGCAGTATTTT.